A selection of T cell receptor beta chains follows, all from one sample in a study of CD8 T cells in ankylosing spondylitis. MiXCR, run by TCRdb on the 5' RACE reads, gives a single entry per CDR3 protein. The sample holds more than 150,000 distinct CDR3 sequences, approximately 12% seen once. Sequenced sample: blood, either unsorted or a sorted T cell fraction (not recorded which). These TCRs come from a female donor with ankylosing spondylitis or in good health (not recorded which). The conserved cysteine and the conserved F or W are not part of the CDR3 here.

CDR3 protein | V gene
ASSPLRGHSV | TRBV27
ATSARVTRNEQF | TRBV24-1
ASRPLAEYTDTQY | TRBV12-3/TRBV12-4
ASSITSNEQF | TRBV7-2
ASSPPGGINTGELF | TRBV13
ASSAGNQPQH | TRBV12-3/TRBV12-4
ASSARTGRQF | TRBV9
SFGLAGAGELF | TRBV29-1
ASSQEEPAKNIQY | TRBV4-2
ASSLSDRVGQNTQY | TRBV28
ASRIQDMNTEAF | TRBV7-8
SAGRTPSPRNEQF | TRBV20-1
ATSGASASYNEQF | TRBV24-1
SAQEAGEGEQF | TRBV20-1
ASTNAGQAGETQY | TRBV5-1
ASSLLGNQETQY | TRBV28
ASSELSGKSEQY | TRBV6-1
ASSPPSASTDTQY | TRBV18
ASSSIALDRGNNEQF | TRBV7-3
ASSLGPGGTADTQY | TRBV7-2
ASSVGGAEEQF | TRBV9
ATSDGTYPQY | TRBV24-1
SASPNLAGAEDTQY | TRBV20-1
ASSQSGVHNEQF | TRBV14
ASSLLEYNEQF | TRBV12-3/TRBV12-4
SAEASGSTDTQY | TRBV20-1
ASSLEAGPITSYNEQF | TRBV28
ASSYPGTSEQF | TRBV6-6
ASSLDGLLSQPQH | TRBV5-1
ASSLGLTNKKLF | TRBV12-3/TRBV12-4